Shown below are 14 T cell receptor beta chains from a single sample sequenced in a study of graft-versus-host responses after intestinal transplantation (dated by TCRdb to the early 2020s). Their antigen targets remain unknown. Per the publication, the time point label means: cells obtained before transplantation from donor or recipient. Library generation was performed with the immunoSEQ multiplex PCR assay. Not all clones reach the TCRdb copy of this immuneACCESS table, which keeps in-frame sequences only. Checked studies attribute under half of the gap to unresolved V genes and leave the rest unexplained. The sample includes approximately 85,000 clones, with approximately 90% observed a single time. The ten biggest clones cover around 7.6% of the sample. The input for sequencing was unstimulated CD8+ T cells sorted from spleen or lymph node cells, taken before transplant. These receptors were taken from a human donor who was the organ donor for an intestinal transplant.

The V call is TRBV11-2, the J call TRBJ1-3; 7 nucleotides align to TRBD1. The J segment lost 1 base and the V segment lost 3 bases, leaving 3 bases of the junction unmatched. The CDR3 runs to 15 residues. The germline V gene has CDR1 SGHAT and CDR2 FQNNGV. The CDR3 loop reads CASSFDRVSGNTIYF. Here the CDR3 DNA reads TGTGCCAGCAGCTTTGACAGGGTATCTGGAAACACCATATATTTT.

The gene calls are TRBV7-3 and TRBJ2-1, with 9 nucleotides matching TRBD2. V was clipped by 2 bases and J by 4 bases; unmatched bases: 6. The CDR3 runs to 16 residues. Germline assignment: CDR1 SGHTA and CDR2 FQGTGA. DNA of the CDR3: TGTGCCAGCAGCTTAGAGTGGGGACTAGCTTACAATGAGCAGTTCTTC. Amino acid sequence: CASSLEWGLAYNEQFF. The full variable domain, completed using reference TRBV7-3 and TRBJ2-1, is GAGVSQTPSNKVTEKGKYVELRCDPISGHTALYWYRQSLGQGPEFLIYFQGTGAADDSGLPNDRFFAVRPEGSVSTLKIQRTERGDSAVYLCASSLEWGLAYNEQFFGPGTRLTVL.

This chain uses TRBV19 with TRBJ1-5, with D maybe TRBD1 (5 bases). Germline values: CDR1 LNHDA, CDR2 SQIVND (reference sequence). Trimming stripped 3 bases from V and 1 base from J, with 10 bases between. This CDR3 has 15 amino acids. The CDR3 region is CASSILRGSNQPQHF. The CDR3 nucleotides are TGTGCCAGTAGTATTTTACGGGGGAGCAATCAGCCCCAGCATTTT.

The rearrangement links TRBV7-6 to TRBJ2-4; 13 bases map to TRBD2. Germline CDR1 and CDR2: SGHVS and FNYEAQ. V trimming: 3 bases; J trimming: 6 bases; junction bases outside the gene matches: 8. The length of the CDR3 is 17 residues. CDR3 amino acids: CASSFGLAGAGGNIQYF. The DNA for the CDR3 is TGTGCCAGCAGCTTCGGACTAGCGGGGGCCGGCGGAAACATTCAGTACTTC. Filled out from reference TRBV7-6 and TRBJ2-4, the complete variable domain reads GAGVSQSPRYKVTKRGQDVALRCDPISGHVSLYWYRQALGQGPEFLTYFNYEAQQDKSGLPNDRFSAERPEGSISTLTIQRTEQRDSAMYRCASSFGLAGAGGNIQYFGAGTRLSVL.

The chain is built from TRBV19 and TRBJ1-2; perhaps TRBD1 as D (5 bases). Germline V CDR1 and CDR2: LNHDA, SQIVND (reference sequence). The CDR3 is 18 residues long. V lost 5 bases and J lost 4, with 26 bases in between. This chain's CDR3 is CASSADTAITPTSYGYTF. CDR3 DNA sequence: TGTGCCAGTAGTGCGGACACCGCAATTACCCCCACCTCCTATGGCTACACCTTC.

The chain has TRBV2 and TRBJ2-1; D unclear. V was cut by 10 bases and J by 6 bases, with 16 bases left in between. From germline, CDR1 is SNHLY and CDR2 FYNNEI. The CDR3 runs 13 residues. CDR3 sequence: CAILKDPSNEQFF. CDR3 DNA: TGTGCCATCCTCAAAGACCCGTCCAATGAGCAGTTCTTC.

This clone came up a few times. Relative to the germline gene, one junction end is altered; a read error may explain this. The CDR3 DNA is TGCGCCAGCAGCCAAAATCCGGGGAGACAAGAGACCCAGTACTTC. Residues: CASSQNPGRQETQYF. V is TRBV5-6 and J is TRBJ2-5, with D possibly TRBD2 on 5 matching bases. This CDR3 spans 15 amino acids. Germline lookup yields CDR1 SGHDT and CDR2 YYEEEE.

The rearrangement joins TRBV7-9 to TRBJ2-4, with D possibly TRBD2 on 5 matching bases. The CDR3 length is 13 residues. The germline V and J ends were trimmed by 2 bases and 7 bases, with 9 bases remaining between them. Germline loops: CDR1 SEHNR, CDR2 FQNEAQ (reference sequence). Written as DNA, the CDR3 is TGTGCCAGCAGCTTAAAGGGAGTTAACATTCAGTACTTC. This encodes CASSLKGVNIQYF.

The chain recombines TRBV6-5 with TRBJ1-2, with 7 positions matching TRBD1. The CDR3 runs to 14 residues. The V and J ends lost 4 bases and 7 bases, in that order; junction bases with no gene match: 9. Germline CDR1 reads MNHEY; CDR2 reads SVGAGI. The chain's CDR3 is CASSSTGNLGGYTF. CDR3 nucleotide sequence: TGTGCCAGCAGTTCGACAGGGAACTTGGGTGGCTACACCTTC.

The V gene is TRBV6-5, the J gene TRBJ2-1; D is unresolved. Trimming took 9 bases from V and 9 from J, leaving 9 bases between them. The CDR3 runs 10 residues. CDR1 is MNHEY and CDR2 is SVGAGI in the germline V gene. The CDR3 DNA reads TGTGCCAGGCCATGGAGTGAGCAGTTCTTC. Translated: CARPWSEQFF.

The chain has TRBV6-5 and TRBJ2-7; tentatively, D is TRBD1 (5 bases). Germline CDR1 reads MNHEY; CDR2 reads SVGAGI. Trimming left V 8 bases short and J 3 bases short, with 17 bases between. This CDR3 has 14 amino acids. As DNA, the CDR3 is TGTGCCAGCCGCCTGACAGTACCATTCTACGAGCAGTACTTC. It specifies CASRLTVPFYEQYF.

The J gene is TRBJ2-1, the V gene TRBV9; possible D gene TRBD2, 5 bases. CDR1 and CDR2 from the germline V gene are SGDLS and YYNGEE. The V gene lost 0 bases and the J gene lost 8 bases, with 9 bases spanning the gap. The CDR3 has 13 amino acids. Here the CDR3 reads CASSVVPEDEQFF. The DNA for the CDR3 is TGTGCCAGCAGCGTAGTACCGGAGGATGAGCAGTTCTTC.

The chain combines TRBV7-6 with TRBJ1-3; D might be TRBD1 (5 bases). CDR1 and CDR2 (germline): SGHVS, FNYEAQ. Trimming took off 5 bases at V and 0 bases at J, with 17 bases between the two ends. The CDR3 has 17 residues. CDR3: CASSRGEVLSSGNTIYF. Written as DNA, the CDR3 is TGTGCCAGCAGCCGGGGGGAGGTATTGAGCTCTGGAAACACCATATATTTT.

The rearrangement links TRBV7-8 to TRBJ2-3; TRBD1 matches at 8 bases. The CDR3 contains 17 residues. V shed 2 bases, J shed 4 bases, and the junction held 11 bases outside the gene matches. The V gene's germline CDR1 is SGHVS and CDR2 FQNEAQ. The CDR3 is CASSLLARAGGADTQYF. In DNA, the CDR3 is TGTGCCAGCAGCTTACTTGCCCGGGCAGGGGGCGCAGATACGCAGTATTTT. Complete variable domain (other parts from reference TRBV7-8 and TRBJ2-3): GAGVSQSPRYKVAKRGQDVALRCDPISGHVSLFWYQQALGQGPEFLTYFQNEAQLDKSGLPSDRFFAERPEGSVSTLKIQRTQQEDSAVYLCASSLLARAGGADTQYFGPGTRLTVL.